This T cell receptor (beta chain) comes out of a study of metastatic and nonmetastatic thyroid tumors. Study context: The comparison covered peripheral blood and tumor or nodule tissue in malignant and benign thyroid patients. Overall study findings and caveats: For both blood and tumor, malignant thyroid tumors reportedly showed significantly higher TCR beta diversity than benign nodules did.

There were no patients who had received any treatment before thyroid surgery. This clone was observed many times. Its antigen is as yet unknown. TCRdb recomputed clones from the PCR reads via MiXCR. Of about 33,000 clones in the sample, 15% to 20% were seen once. Material: blood. This TCR was sampled from a female donor with papillary thyroid cancer or a benign thyroid nodule (not recorded which). Some clones in this sample may be carry-over from other donors' samples.

CDR3 region: CASTRDWDEQFF. CDR3 sequence (DNA): TGTGCCAGCACCAGGGACTGGGATGAGCAGTTCTTC. The chain is built from TRBV12-3 or TRBV12-4 and TRBJ2-1; a possible D gene is TRBD2 (6 bases). The germline V and J ends were trimmed by 7 bases and 8 bases, with 12 bases remaining between them. The CDR3 runs to 12 residues.